This TCR beta chain was recovered during a study of blood T cell repertoires in COVID-19. Across the study: Acute and convalescent COVID-19 specimens originated in the United States, Italy and Spain. PBMCs, B-cell-depleted T cells, or T cells provided the cDNA or gDNA that made up the material.

V trimming: 5 bases; J trimming: 0 bases; junction bases outside the gene matches: 2. Germline V gene sequence: CDR1 MDHEN, CDR2 SYDVKM. This CDR3 region has 15 residues. Original analysis: Reference gene primers were amplified, and this amplification served to estimate nucleated cell counts. The table came from immunoSEQ multiplex PCR; TCRdb's copy has only in-frame clones and leaves some out. V, J and clone size were drawn from that table, and D and trimming were deduced from the DNA. The table includes roughly 330,000 clones, roughly 86% detected once. Recovered status in Cohort 3 required two negative PCRs, clearance, or symptom resolution.

This sequence originates from a woman aged 25 to 39 who had recovered from COVID-19. J is TRBJ1-3 and V is TRBV28; TRBD1 aligns across 9 bases. Sequencing was carried out using PBMCs or T cells enriched from blood (not recorded which). The CDR3 nucleotides are TGTGCCAGCAGTCCGACAGGGGGCTCTGGAAACACCATATATTTT. Amino acids: CASSPTGGSGNTIYF.